The 14 T cell receptor beta chains below were found in one sample sequenced in a study of blood T cell repertoires in COVID-19. TCRdb's copy holds only in-frame clones and misses some; the assay was immunoSEQ multiplex PCR. The sample records 170,000 or so clones, 86% being singletons. The sample comprised peripheral blood. All receptors come from a man aged 50 or older with active or convalescent COVID-19.

The chain links TRBV5-1 to TRBJ1-1, with 9 nucleotides matching TRBD1. The ends lost 4 bases at V and 4 bases at J; junction bases unmatched: 5. CDR3 length equals 14 residues. The germline gives CDR1 SGHRS, CDR2 YFSETQ. DNA for the CDR3: TGCGCCAGCAGCATACAGGGGGCCGGCACTGAAGCTTTCTTT. Protein: CASSIQGAGTEAFF.

The V and J genes are TRBV18 and TRBJ1-1; 8 nucleotides line up with TRBD1. This CDR3 comprises 16 residues. After removal of 3 bases from V and 0 bases from J, the junction contained 6 bases not matched to a gene. Germline assignment: CDR1 KGHSH and CDR2 LQKENI. CDR3 amino acids: CASSPQGALMNTEAFF. The CDR3 nucleotides read TGTGCCAGCTCACCTCAGGGGGCCCTGATGAACACTGAAGCTTTCTTT.

This chain connects TRBV5-1 to TRBJ2-2, with 8 bases fitting TRBD2. Germline V gene sequence: CDR1 SGHRS, CDR2 YFSETQ. Losses at the gene ends were 1 base for V and 5 bases for J; bases not matched to a gene: 4. The CDR3 sequence is 15 residues long. The CDR3 sequence: CASSLLAGGTGELFF. The DNA for the CDR3 is TGCGCCAGCAGCTTGTTGGCGGGAGGTACCGGGGAGCTGTTTTTT.

V gene TRBV19 combines with J gene TRBJ1-3; D remains ambiguous. V lost 5 bases and J lost 2, with 7 bases in between. The CDR3 length is 13 residues. The germline CDR1 and CDR2 sequences are LNHDA and SQIVND (reference sequence). The CDR3: CASSYSPGNTIYF. The DNA for the CDR3 is TGTGCCAGTAGTTACAGTCCTGGAAACACCATATATTTT.

The gene calls are TRBV5-1 and TRBJ2-1, with D tentatively TRBD2 (6 bases). Per germline, CDR1 SGHRS and CDR2 YFSETQ. The ends were cut back, 1 base at V and 6 bases at J, with 14 bases in the middle. This CDR3 region has 15 residues. The CDR3 protein is CASSLRSGHPNEQFF. The CDR3 bases are TGCGCCAGCAGCTTGCGCAGCGGGCACCCCAATGAGCAGTTCTTC.

The V and J genes are TRBV5-6 and TRBJ1-1; no clear D gene. CDR1 SGHDT and CDR2 YYEEEE come from the germline V gene. V was cut by 1 base and J by 0 bases, with 10 bases left in between. CDR3 size: 15 residues. CDR3 DNA sequence: TGTGCCAGCAGCTTGAGGCCAGGTCTGAACACTGAAGCTTTCTTT. It codes for CASSLRPGLNTEAFF.

The CDR3, as DNA: TGTGCCAGCTCAGGCCCGGGAGGAGGTGGCACTGAAGCTTTCTTT. This codes for CASSGPGGGGTEAFF. The chain employs TRBV18 and TRBJ1-1; the D is unclear. This CDR3 is built from 15 residues. The germline V gene encodes CDR1 KGHSH and CDR2 LQKENI. The ends were cut back, 5 bases at V and 4 bases at J, with 17 bases in the middle. Using reference TRBV18 and TRBJ1-1 for the parts outside the CDR3, the full variable domain is NAGVMQNPRHLVRRRGQEARLRCSPMKGHSHVYWYRQLPEEGLKFMVYLQKENIIDESGMPKERFSAEFPKEGPSILRIQQVVRGDSAAYFCASSGPGGGGTEAFFGQGTRLTVV.

The chain combines TRBV7-2 with TRBJ2-5, with D tentatively TRBD2 (6 bases). Germline V gene data show CDR1 as SGHTA and CDR2 as FQGNSA. CDR3 length equals 15 residues. V was trimmed by 2 bases and J by 4 bases, leaving 14 bases between them. The CDR3 DNA is TGTGCCAGCAGCTTACGTTCGTGGGGGGTAGAGACCCAGTACTTC. Its translation: CASSLRSWGVETQYF.

This clone was found once. This sequence joins TRBV19 and TRBJ1-6; D unresolved. The germline V gene encodes CDR1 LNHDA and CDR2 SQIVND (reference sequence). V dropped 3 bases and J dropped 7 bases, with 13 bases sitting between them. CDR3 length: 15 amino acids. The DNA of the CDR3 is TGTGCCAGTAGTATTACCAGGAACTTAAATTCACCCCTCCACTTT. This sequence encodes CASSITRNLNSPLHF. Drawing the rest from reference TRBV19 and TRBJ1-6, the complete variable domain is DGGITQSPKYLFRKEGQNVTLSCEQNLNHDAMYWYRQDPGQGLRLIYYSQIVNDFQKGDIAEGYSVSREKKESFPLTVTSAQKNPTAFYLCASSITRNLNSPLHFGNGTRLTVT.

The chain combines TRBV11-1 with TRBJ1-1, with 8 positions matching TRBD1. Germline V gene lookup returns CDR1 SGHAT and CDR2 FQDESV (reference sequence). Trimming took 6 bases from V and 0 from J; bases not matched to a gene: 6. This CDR3 region has 15 residues. CDR3 in amino acids: CASSRTGIMNTEAFF. The CDR3 DNA is TGTGCCAGCAGTCGGACAGGGATAATGAACACTGAAGCTTTCTTT.

In this sample, this clone turned up many times. CDR3 DNA: TGTGCCAGCACTCCATGGGGGAGGGCGAGCAACGAGCAGTACTTC. Translated: CASTPWGRASNEQYF. The V gene is TRBV27, the J gene TRBJ2-7, with 7 bases aligning to TRBD2. Trimming took 7 bases from V and 5 from J; bases not matched to a gene: 14. The germline V gene has CDR1 MNHEY and CDR2 SMNVEV (reference sequence). The CDR3 sequence is 15 residues long.

This clone has only one observation. V usage is TRBV28 and J usage is TRBJ1-2; no firm D call. CDR3 length: 14 residues. V gave up 1 base and J gave up 3 bases, with 9 bases separating them. Germline V gene data show CDR1 as MDHEN and CDR2 as SYDVKM. The CDR3 nucleotides read TGTGCCAGCAGTTTATTTCGGGGTGACTATGGCTACACCTTC. Protein: CASSLFRGDYGYTF.

This clone is a singleton in its sample. J is TRBJ1-3 and V is TRBV28, with 9 bases lining up with TRBD1. Germline V gene lookup returns CDR1 MDHEN and CDR2 SYDVKM. There are 16 residues in the CDR3. The ends lost 2 bases at V and 5 bases at J; junction bases unmatched: 7. The CDR3 region has the DNA TGTGCCAGCAGTTTAAATCTACAGGGGGCACGAAACACCATATATTTT. This gives the protein CASSLNLQGARNTIYF.

The rearrangement joins TRBV27 to TRBJ2-1; D may be TRBD2 (6 bases). V gave up 4 bases and J gave up 8 bases, with 12 bases separating them. The CDR3 consists of 13 residues. Germline CDR1 and CDR2: MNHEY and SMNVEV (reference sequence). CDR3 bases: TGTGCCAGCAGTTGGGGGGTTCGGCATGAGCAGTTCTTC. This sequence encodes CASSWGVRHEQFF.